A single sample is the source of the 22 T cell receptor beta chains below, sequenced in a study of cytomegalovirus exposure and HLA in healthy donors. With 60 Vbeta and 13 Jbeta primers, the PCR was carried out. Data came from immunoSEQ multiplex PCR; TCRdb stores just in-frame clones and leaves some out. The repertoire holds 100,000 to 150,000 clones, with 70% to 85% as singletons. The sample was PBMCs. The receptor source for this set is a woman in her fifties or sixties in good health and CMV-seronegative.

This chain connects TRBV28 to TRBJ2-7, with D uncertain. This CDR3 is built from 13 residues. Looked up from germline, CDR1 is MDHEN and CDR2 is SYDVKM. Deletions cut 5 bases from V and 0 bases from J, with 8 bases between. DNA of the CDR3: TGTGCCAGCAGTCTAGGTGTCTCCTACGAGCAGTACTTC. Translation: CASSLGVSYEQYF.

The chain links TRBV13 to TRBJ1-1, with D perhaps TRBD1 (5 bases). The CDR3 is made up of 14 amino acids. V was trimmed by 2 bases and J by 1 base, leaving 8 bases between them. Germline V lookup: CDR1 PRHDT, CDR2 FYEKMQ (reference sequence). The CDR3, as DNA: TGTGCCAGCAGCTTAAGGGGTCGGAACACTGAAGCTTTCTTT. Protein sequence: CASSLRGRNTEAFF.

The chain recombines TRBV7-3 with TRBJ2-5, with 7 bases lining up with TRBD1. Matching the DNA end better, TRBJ2-7 makes the J call doubtful. Germline assignment: CDR1 SGHTA and CDR2 FQGTGA. This CDR3 spans 15 amino acids. In nucleotides, the CDR3 is TGTGCCAGCAGCTTAGGTACAGGGGAAACCTACGAGCAGTACTTC. Translating gives CASSLGTGETYEQYF.

This clone has a single count. J is TRBJ1-1 and V is TRBV7-2; D ambiguous. This CDR3 has 13 residues. Per germline, CDR1 SGHTA and CDR2 FQGNSA. V shed 1 base and J shed 6 bases, with 9 bases lying between them. Here the CDR3 DNA reads TGTGCCAGCAGCTTAGAGGGAGAGGCTGAAGCTTTCTTT. Amino acids: CASSLEGEAEAFF.

This clone appeared a single time. This chain uses TRBV4-3 with TRBJ1-6, with D unresolved. Germline V gives CDR1 LGHNA, CDR2 YSLEER. The CDR3 contains 16 residues. The V end was cut by 1 base, the J end by 7 bases, with 14 bases between. CDR3 DNA sequence: TGCGCCAGCAGCCAAGGAGGATCGCCAGCAAATTCACCCCTCCACTTT. Encoded protein: CASSQGGSPANSPLHF.

V usage is TRBV9 and J usage is TRBJ2-1; 12 bases are shared with TRBD2. The CDR3 consists of 19 residues. Trimming removed 3 bases from V and 7 bases from J; junction bases left unmatched: 17. Germline loops: CDR1 SGDLS, CDR2 YYNGEE. CDR3 loop: CASSGSRRASGRDRNEQFF. The CDR3 nucleotides are TGTGCCAGCAGCGGGAGCAGGAGGGCTAGCGGGAGGGACCGTAATGAGCAGTTCTTC. Using reference TRBV9 and TRBJ2-1 for the parts outside the CDR3, the full variable domain is DSGVTQTPKHLITATGQRVTLRCSPRSGDLSVYWYQQSLDQGLQFLIQYYNGEERAKGNILERFSAQQFPDLHSELNLSSLELGDSALYFCASSGSRRASGRDRNEQFFGPGTRLTVL.

The CDR3 DNA is TGTGCCAGCAGATTGGACAGGGGGCCATACGAGCAGTACTTC. It translates to CASRLDRGPYEQYF. The chain couples TRBV2 to TRBJ2-7; 11 bases map to TRBD1. V was clipped by 6 bases and J by 4 bases; unmatched bases: 5. Germline assignment: CDR1 SNHLY and CDR2 FYNNEI. This CDR3 region has 14 residues.

The V gene is TRBV19, the J gene TRBJ2-2, with 14 positions matching TRBD2. V shed 11 bases, J shed 1 base, and the junction held 3 bases outside the gene matches. Germline V gene data show CDR1 as LNHDA and CDR2 as SQIVND (reference sequence). The CDR3 consists of 15 residues. The CDR3 nucleotides are TGTGCCGCCGGACTAGCGGGAGGGAACACCGGGGAGCTGTTTTTT. Protein sequence: CAAGLAGGNTGELFF.

The rearrangement joins TRBV29-1 to TRBJ2-7, with 9 bases fitting TRBD1. The CDR3 is 14 residues long. V was clipped by 4 bases and J by 3 bases; unmatched bases: 7. Looked up from germline, CDR1 is SQVTM and CDR2 is ANQGSEA. The CDR3 sequence is CSVVMGTGRYEQYF. The CDR3 DNA reads as TGCAGCGTTGTAATGGGGACAGGGCGCTACGAGCAGTACTTC.

The chain carries TRBV28 and TRBJ2-3, with 7 bases fitting TRBD2. This CDR3 spans 16 amino acids. Trimming took 8 bases from V and 3 from J; bases not matched to a gene: 14. Per germline, CDR1 MDHEN and CDR2 SYDVKM. CDR3 protein: CASEKVFAGVTDTQYF. The CDR3 DNA follows: TGTGCCAGCGAAAAGGTATTTGCGGGAGTAACAGATACGCAGTATTTT.

The V and J genes are TRBV2 and TRBJ1-5; D gene unclear. The germline V gene encodes CDR1 SNHLY and CDR2 FYNNEI. V was clipped by 3 bases and J by 2 bases, with 8 bases between them. The CDR3 has 14 amino acids. The CDR3 region has the DNA TGTGCCAGCAGTGATATAGCAGGCAATCAGCCCCAGCATTTT. It yields the protein CASSDIAGNQPQHF.

The rearrangement links TRBV19 to TRBJ2-7, with D possibly being TRBD1 (6 bases). Looked up from germline, CDR1 is LNHDA and CDR2 is SQIVND (reference sequence). The CDR3 has 18 amino acids. Trimming shortened V by 4 bases and J by 2 bases, and 24 bases separated the two germline ends. The CDR3 spells CASSRWKADRNSPYEQYF. CDR3 DNA sequence: TGTGCCAGTAGTAGATGGAAAGCCGACAGGAACTCTCCCTACGAGCAGTACTTC.

The V gene is TRBV5-1, the J gene TRBJ2-1; D is uncertain. The CDR3 spans 17 residues. V lost 0 bases to trimming and J lost 0 bases, with 13 bases between them. The germline gives CDR1 SGHRS, CDR2 YFSETQ. The CDR3 bases are TGCGCCAGCAGCTTGGTTTTCGGCGGAACCTCCTACAATGAGCAGTTCTTC. Translation: CASSLVFGGTSYNEQFF.

This rearrangement joins TRBV9 to TRBJ1-6; D gene ambiguous. This CDR3 has 15 amino acids. The ends were cut back, 3 bases at V and 3 bases at J, with 10 bases in the middle. The germline gives CDR1 SGDLS, CDR2 YYNGEE. CDR3 sequence: CASSDVDIYNSPLHF. CDR3 coding DNA: TGTGCCAGCAGCGATGTAGACATCTATAATTCACCCCTCCACTTT.

The chain is built from TRBV6-6 and TRBJ1-1; D is ambiguous. Between the trimmed V and J ends, which lost 7 bases and 1 base, there was a span of 7 bases. Looked up from germline, CDR1 is MNHNY and CDR2 is SVGAGI (reference sequence). The CDR3 extends over 12 amino acids. The CDR3 region has the DNA TGTGCCAGCACTCAGCGGAACACTGAAGCTTTCTTT. It translates to CASTQRNTEAFF.

The table lists this clone with a few counts. The chain combines TRBV5-1 with TRBJ2-1; 10 bases fit TRBD2. The ends lost 6 bases at V and 9 bases at J; junction bases unmatched: 15. Germline V lookup: CDR1 SGHRS, CDR2 YFSETQ. The CDR3 contains 16 residues. The DNA for the CDR3 is TGCGCCAGCATCCCATCCCCGGGACTAGCGAAAAGTGAGCAGTTCTTC. Its protein product is CASIPSPGLAKSEQFF.

This chain joins TRBV28 and TRBJ2-7; 7 positions match TRBD2. The trim removed 5 bases at V and 2 bases at J, leaving 6 bases unmatched. The length of the CDR3 is 14 residues. From germline, CDR1 is MDHEN and CDR2 SYDVKM. This chain's CDR3 is CASSTGLVAYEQYF. CDR3 DNA sequence: TGTGCCAGCAGTACCGGACTAGTAGCCTACGAGCAGTACTTC.

J is TRBJ1-5 and V is TRBV25-1, with TRBD1 as a possible D gene (6 bases). The V end lost 3 bases, the J end lost 4 bases, and 13 bases lay between the germline ends. The CDR3 is 15 residues long. Germline loops: CDR1 MGHDK, CDR2 SYGVNS. The CDR3 sequence is CASSELGGGNQPQHF. The CDR3 DNA follows: TGTGCCAGCAGTGAGTTAGGGGGAGGGAATCAGCCCCAGCATTTT.

The chain is built from TRBV25-1 and TRBJ2-3; 8 bases align to TRBD2. This CDR3 is built from 15 residues. V dropped 10 bases and J dropped 4; count of bases not matched to a gene: 13. From germline, CDR1 is MGHDK and CDR2 SYGVNS. The CDR3 protein is CATQPSGRRADTQYF. The CDR3 nucleotides are TGTGCCACCCAACCCAGCGGGAGAAGGGCAGATACGCAGTATTTT.

The rearrangement uses TRBV7-2 and TRBJ1-5; D may be TRBD1 (6 bases). Trimming shortened V by 5 bases and J by 7 bases, and 18 bases separated the two germline ends. CDR1 SGHTA and CDR2 FQGNSA come from the germline V gene. This CDR3 comprises 15 residues. CDR3 DNA sequence: TGTGCCAGCAGCCCAAAAGGTAGCGGGGGCCAGCCCCAGCATTTT. The encoded protein is CASSPKGSGGQPQHF. Together with reference TRBV7-2 and TRBJ1-5, the CDR3 gives the full variable domain: GAGVSQSPSNKVTEKGKDVELRCDPISGHTALYWYRQSLGQGLEFLIYFQGNSAPDKSGLPSDRFSAERTGGSVSTLTIQRTQQEDSAVYLCASSPKGSGGQPQHFGDGTRLSIL.

The gene calls are TRBV4-2 and TRBJ2-1; D is possibly TRBD2 (6 bases). Trimming removed 1 base at V and 9 bases at J, with 16 bases between. The germline gives CDR1 LGHNA, CDR2 YNFKEQ. This CDR3 has 15 amino acids. The CDR3 nucleotides read TGTGCCAGCAGCCAAGTTGGGAGGCTAGAAGGTGAGCAGTTCTTC. It specifies CASSQVGRLEGEQFF.

This clone was seen a few times. The chain has TRBV7-2 and TRBJ2-2; D is unclear. The CDR3 runs to 15 residues. Per germline, CDR1 SGHTA and CDR2 FQGNSA. The V and J ends lost 2 bases and 5 bases respectively, with 12 bases between them. The CDR3: CASSLIRVATGELFF. CDR3 nucleotides: TGTGCCAGCAGCTTAATACGGGTGGCTACCGGGGAGCTGTTTTTT.